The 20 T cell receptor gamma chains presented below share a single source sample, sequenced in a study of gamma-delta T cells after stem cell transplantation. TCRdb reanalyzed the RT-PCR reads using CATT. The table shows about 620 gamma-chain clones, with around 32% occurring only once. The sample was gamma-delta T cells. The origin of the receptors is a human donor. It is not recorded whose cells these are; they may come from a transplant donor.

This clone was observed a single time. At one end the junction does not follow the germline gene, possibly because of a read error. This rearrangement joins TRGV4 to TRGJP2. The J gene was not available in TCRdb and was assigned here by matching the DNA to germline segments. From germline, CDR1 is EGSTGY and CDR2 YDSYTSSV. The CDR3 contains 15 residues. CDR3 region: CATWDGRDSDRIKTF. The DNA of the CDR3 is TGTGCCACCTGGGATGGGCGAGATAGTGATCGGATCAAGACGTTT.

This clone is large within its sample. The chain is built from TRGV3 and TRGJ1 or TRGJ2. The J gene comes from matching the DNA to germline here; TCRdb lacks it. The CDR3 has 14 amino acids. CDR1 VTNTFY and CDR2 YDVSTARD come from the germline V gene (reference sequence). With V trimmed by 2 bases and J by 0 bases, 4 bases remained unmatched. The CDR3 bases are TGTGCCACCTGGGACACCCCGAATTATTATAAGAAACTCTTT. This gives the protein CATWDTPNYYKKLF.

In DNA form, the CDR3 reads TGTGCCACCTGGGATGCTCATTTCGATAATGATTGGATCAAGACGTTT. Amino acid sequence: CATWDAHFDNDWIKTF. The V and J genes are TRGV8 and TRGJP2. Germline matching of the DNA provided the J gene here, since TCRdb leaves it blank. The CDR3 loop spans 16 amino acids. From germline, CDR1 is VENAVY and CDR2 YDSYNSRV. V shed 3 bases and J 7 bases; nucleotides not matched to a gene: 14.

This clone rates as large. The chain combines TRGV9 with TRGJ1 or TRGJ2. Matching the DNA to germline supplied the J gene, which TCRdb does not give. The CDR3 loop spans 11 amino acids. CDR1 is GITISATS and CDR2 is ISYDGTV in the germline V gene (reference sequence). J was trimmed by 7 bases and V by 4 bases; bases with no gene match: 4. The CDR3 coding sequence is TGTGCCTTGTGGGACCGATATAAGAAACTCTTT. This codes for CALWDRYKKLF.

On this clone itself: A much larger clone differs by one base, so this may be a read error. The CDR3 DNA is TGTGCCTTGTGGGGTCAAGAGTTGGGCAAAAAAATCAAGGTATTT. This sequence encodes CALWGQELGKKIKVF. This sequence joins TRGV9 and TRGJP. TCRdb lists no J gene, so it was determined here by aligning the DNA to germline. V gave up 5 bases and J gave up 4 bases; unmatched junction bases: 2. Germline-derived CDR1 and CDR2 are GITISATS and ISYDGTV (reference sequence). The CDR3 has 15 residues.

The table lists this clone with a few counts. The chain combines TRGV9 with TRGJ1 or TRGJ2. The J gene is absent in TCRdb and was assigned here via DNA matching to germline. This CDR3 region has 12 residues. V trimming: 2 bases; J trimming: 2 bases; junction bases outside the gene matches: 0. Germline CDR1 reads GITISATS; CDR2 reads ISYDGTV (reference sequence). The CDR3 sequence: CALWEDYYKKLF. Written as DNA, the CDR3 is TGTGCCTTGTGGGAGGATTATTATAAGAAACTCTTT.

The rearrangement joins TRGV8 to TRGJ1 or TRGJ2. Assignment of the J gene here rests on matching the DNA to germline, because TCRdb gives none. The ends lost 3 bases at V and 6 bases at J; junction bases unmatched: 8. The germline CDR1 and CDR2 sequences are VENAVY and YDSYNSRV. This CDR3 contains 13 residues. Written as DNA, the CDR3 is TGTGCCACCTGGGATGGTTGGGGTTATAAGAAACTCTTT. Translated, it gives CATWDGWGYKKLF.

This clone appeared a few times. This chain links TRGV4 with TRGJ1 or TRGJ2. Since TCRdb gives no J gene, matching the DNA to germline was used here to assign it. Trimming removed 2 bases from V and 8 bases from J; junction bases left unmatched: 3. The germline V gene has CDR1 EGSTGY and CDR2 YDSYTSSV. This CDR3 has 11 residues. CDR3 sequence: CATWDEDKKLF. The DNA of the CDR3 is TGTGCCACCTGGGATGAAGATAAGAAACTCTTT.

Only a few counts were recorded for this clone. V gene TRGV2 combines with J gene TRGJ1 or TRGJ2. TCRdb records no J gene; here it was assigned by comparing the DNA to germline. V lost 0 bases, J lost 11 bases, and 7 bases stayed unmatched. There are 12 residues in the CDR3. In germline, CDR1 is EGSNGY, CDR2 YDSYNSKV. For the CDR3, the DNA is TGTGCCACCTGGGACGGGATCCATCAGAAACTCTTT. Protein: CATWDGIHQKLF.

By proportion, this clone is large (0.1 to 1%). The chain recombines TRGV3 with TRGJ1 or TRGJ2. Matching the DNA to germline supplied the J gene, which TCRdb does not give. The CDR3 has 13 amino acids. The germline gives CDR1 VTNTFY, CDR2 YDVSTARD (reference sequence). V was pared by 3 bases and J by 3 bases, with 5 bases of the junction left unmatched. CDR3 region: CATWDPVYYKKLF. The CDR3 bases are TGTGCCACCTGGGACCCTGTTTATTATAAGAAACTCTTT.

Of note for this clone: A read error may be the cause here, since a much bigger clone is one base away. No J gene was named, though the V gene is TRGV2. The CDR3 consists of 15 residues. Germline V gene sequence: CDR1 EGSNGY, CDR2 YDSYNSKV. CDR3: CATWDSLSSDWIRTF. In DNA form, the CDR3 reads TGTGCCACCTGGGACAGCCTAAGTAGTGATTGGATCAGGACGTTT.

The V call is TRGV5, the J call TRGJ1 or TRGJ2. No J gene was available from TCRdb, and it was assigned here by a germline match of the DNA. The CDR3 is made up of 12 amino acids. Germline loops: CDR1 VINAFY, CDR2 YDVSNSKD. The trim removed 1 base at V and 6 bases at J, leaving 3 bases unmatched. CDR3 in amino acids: CATWDRAYKKLF. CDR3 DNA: TGTGCCACCTGGGACAGAGCTTATAAGAAACTCTTT.

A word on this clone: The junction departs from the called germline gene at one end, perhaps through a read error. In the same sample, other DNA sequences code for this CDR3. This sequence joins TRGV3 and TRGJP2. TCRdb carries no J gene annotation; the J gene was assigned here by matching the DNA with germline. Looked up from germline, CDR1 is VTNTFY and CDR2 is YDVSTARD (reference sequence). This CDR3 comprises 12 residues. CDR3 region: CATWSSDWIKTF. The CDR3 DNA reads TGCGCCACCTGGAGTAGTGATTGGATCAAGACGTTT.

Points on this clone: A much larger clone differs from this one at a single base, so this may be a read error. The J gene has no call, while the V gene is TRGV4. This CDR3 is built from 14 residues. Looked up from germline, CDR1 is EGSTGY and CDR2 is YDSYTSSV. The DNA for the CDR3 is TGTGCCACCTGGGATGGGCCGTCGGATTATAAGAACCTCTTT. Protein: CATWDGPSDYKNLF.

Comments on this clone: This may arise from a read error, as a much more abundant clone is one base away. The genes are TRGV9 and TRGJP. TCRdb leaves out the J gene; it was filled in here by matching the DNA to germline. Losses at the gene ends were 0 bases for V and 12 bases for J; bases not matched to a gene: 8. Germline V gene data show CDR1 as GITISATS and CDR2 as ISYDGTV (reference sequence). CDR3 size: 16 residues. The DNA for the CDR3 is TGTGCCTTGTGGGAGGTGCTGGGGTCGGGCAAAAAAATCAAGGTATTT. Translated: CALWEVLGSGKKIKVF.

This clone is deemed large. CDR3: CATWDRRGHKKLF. Written as DNA, the CDR3 is TGTGCCACCTGGGACAGGCGGGGGCATAAGAAACTCTTT. The chain recombines TRGV3 with TRGJ1 or TRGJ2. TCRdb records no J gene; here it was assigned by comparing the DNA to germline. The CDR3 runs 13 residues. The V gene end was trimmed by 0 bases and the J gene end by 8 bases; junction bases not matched to a gene: 7. Germline V gene lookup returns CDR1 VTNTFY and CDR2 YDVSTARD (reference sequence).

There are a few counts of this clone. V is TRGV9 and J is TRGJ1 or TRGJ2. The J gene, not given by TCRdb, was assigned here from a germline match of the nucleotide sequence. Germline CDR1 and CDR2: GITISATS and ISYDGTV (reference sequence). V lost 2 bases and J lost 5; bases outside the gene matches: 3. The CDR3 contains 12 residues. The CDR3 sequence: CALWEGDYKKLF. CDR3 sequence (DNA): TGTGCCTTGTGGGAGGGCGATTATAAGAAACTCTTT.

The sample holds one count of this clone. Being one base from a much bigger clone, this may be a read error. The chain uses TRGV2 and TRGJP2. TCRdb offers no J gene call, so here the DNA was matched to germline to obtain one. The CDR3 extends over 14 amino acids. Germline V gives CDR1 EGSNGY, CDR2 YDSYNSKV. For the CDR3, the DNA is TGTGCCCCCTGGGACGGGAGTAGTGATTGGATCAAGACGTTT. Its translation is CAPWDGSSDWIKTF.

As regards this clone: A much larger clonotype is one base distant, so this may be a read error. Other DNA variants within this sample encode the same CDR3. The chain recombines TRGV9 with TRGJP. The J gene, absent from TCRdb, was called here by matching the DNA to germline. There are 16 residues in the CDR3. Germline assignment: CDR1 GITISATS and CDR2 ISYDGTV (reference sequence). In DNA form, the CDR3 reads TGTGCCTTGTGGGAGGTGCAAGAGCTGGGCAAAAAAATCAAGGTATTT. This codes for CALWEVQELGKKIKVF.

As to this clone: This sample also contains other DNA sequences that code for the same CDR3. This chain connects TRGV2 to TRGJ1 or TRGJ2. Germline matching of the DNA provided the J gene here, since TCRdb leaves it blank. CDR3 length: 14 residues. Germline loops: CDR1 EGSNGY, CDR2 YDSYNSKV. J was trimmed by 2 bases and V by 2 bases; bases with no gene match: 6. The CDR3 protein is CATWDAVHYYKKLF. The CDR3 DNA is TGTGCCACCTGGGACGCCGTCCATTATTATAAGAAACTCTTT.